Listed here is a single T cell receptor (beta chain). No antigen is known for it. Other DNA sequences in this sample translate to the same CDR3. The sample originates from a study of shared clonotypes between healthy human individuals. Whole-study context: A donor's plate count was three for CD4 naive and three for CD4 memory; CD8 naive had two and CD8 memory one.

As processed by the authors: Filtering differed for immunoSEQ, which gave only junction sequences without quality scores. TCRdb keeps only in-frame clones here, not all; method: immunoSEQ multiplex PCR. D and trimming were read from the DNA, whereas the V and J calls and clone size are those reported in that table. The top ten hold 0.2% to 0.25% of the sample, which has about 800,000 clones, around 96% seen once. Notes on the study in general: The diversity represented, both genetic and in exposure history, was limited by few donors. Compared with clonotypes that all four donors shared, non-shared clonotypes had lower generation probabilities.

Per germline, CDR1 LNHNV and CDR2 YYDKDF (reference sequence). Germline trimming cut 3 bases from V and 3 bases from J; bases unmatched to any gene: 1. The CDR3 sequence is 15 residues long. CD8 cells classed as naive were CD45RO-negative and positively selected for CCR7, excluding terminally differentiated effector memory CD45RA+ cells. The sequence was collected from a man under 40 in good health. Specimen: naive CD8+ T cells sorted from blood. The genes are TRBV15 and TRBJ2-7; 14 positions agree with TRBD2. In DNA form, the CDR3 reads TGTGCCACCAGCAGGGGGACTAGCGGGAGCTACGAGCAGTACTTC. Amino acid sequence: CATSRGTSGSYEQYF.